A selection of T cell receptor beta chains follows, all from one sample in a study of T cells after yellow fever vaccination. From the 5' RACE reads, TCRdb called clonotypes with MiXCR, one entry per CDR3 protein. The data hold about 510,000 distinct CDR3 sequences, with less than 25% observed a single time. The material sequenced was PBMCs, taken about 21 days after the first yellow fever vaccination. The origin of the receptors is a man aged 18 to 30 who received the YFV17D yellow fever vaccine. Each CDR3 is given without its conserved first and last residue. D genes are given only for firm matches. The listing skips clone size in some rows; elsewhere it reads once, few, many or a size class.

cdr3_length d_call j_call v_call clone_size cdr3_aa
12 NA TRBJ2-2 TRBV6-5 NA ASSYMGRTGELF
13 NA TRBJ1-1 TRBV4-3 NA ASSQAATTNTEAF
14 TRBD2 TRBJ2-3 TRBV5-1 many ASSGQAGGPIDTQY
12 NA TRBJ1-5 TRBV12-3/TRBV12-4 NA ASSFGESNQPQH
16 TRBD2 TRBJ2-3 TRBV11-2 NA ASSLVGLAGGWTDTQY
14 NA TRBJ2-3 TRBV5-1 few ASSFRGLAFTDTQY
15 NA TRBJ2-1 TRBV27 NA ASRTLMGRRSYNEQF
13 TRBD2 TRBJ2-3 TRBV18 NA ASSNQRGVTDTQY
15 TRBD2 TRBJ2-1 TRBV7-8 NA ASSTGLAGGGDNEQF
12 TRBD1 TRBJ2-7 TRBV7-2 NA ASSFRQGIYEQY
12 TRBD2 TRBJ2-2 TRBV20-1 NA SAHGGGSTGELF
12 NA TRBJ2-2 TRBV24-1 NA ATMEAANTGELF
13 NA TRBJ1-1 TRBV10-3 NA AISTRGSLATEAF
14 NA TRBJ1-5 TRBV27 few ASSWGRHLPNQPQH
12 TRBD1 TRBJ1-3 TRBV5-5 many ASSSTRGGNTIY
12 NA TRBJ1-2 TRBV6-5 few ASSLTGGTYGYT
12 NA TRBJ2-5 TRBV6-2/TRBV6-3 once ASRYSAGEETQY
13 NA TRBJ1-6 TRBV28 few ASSYRQTRDSPLH
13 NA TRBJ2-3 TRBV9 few ASSVGGGGVATQY
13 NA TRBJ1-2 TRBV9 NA ASSVSDSGVYGYT
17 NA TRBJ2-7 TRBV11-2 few ASSLVKISEGIPSYEQY
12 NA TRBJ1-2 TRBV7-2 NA ASSPIGGGYGYT
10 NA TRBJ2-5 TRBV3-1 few ASSSEGGTQY
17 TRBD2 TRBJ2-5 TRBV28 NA ASSLPTSGGRLYQETQY
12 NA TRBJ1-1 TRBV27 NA ASSPRADNTEAF
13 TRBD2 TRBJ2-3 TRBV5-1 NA ASSLPSGQPHTQY
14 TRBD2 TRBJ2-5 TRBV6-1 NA ASSKRASGGQETQY
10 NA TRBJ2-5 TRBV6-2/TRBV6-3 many ASAASEETQY
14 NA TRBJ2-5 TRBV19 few ASSIGVDPPGETQY
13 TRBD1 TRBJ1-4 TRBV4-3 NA ASSQTGGTNEKLF
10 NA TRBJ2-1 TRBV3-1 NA ASSQAITEQF
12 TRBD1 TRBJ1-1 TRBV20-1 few SARPPTGYTEAF
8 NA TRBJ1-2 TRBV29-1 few SVREVGYT
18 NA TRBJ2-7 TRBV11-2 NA ASSPASTGTQVGSSYEQY
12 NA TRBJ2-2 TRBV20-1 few SARRTAYTGELF
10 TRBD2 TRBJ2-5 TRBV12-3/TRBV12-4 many ASTGGEETQY
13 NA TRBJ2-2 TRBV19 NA ASSVRLRTTGELF
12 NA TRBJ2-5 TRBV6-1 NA ASSTGAVQETQY
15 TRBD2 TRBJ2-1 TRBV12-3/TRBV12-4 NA ASSFWRGASSYNEQF
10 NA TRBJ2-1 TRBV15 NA ATSRDHNEQF
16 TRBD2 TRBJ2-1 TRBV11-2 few ASSLGTSGGWSYNEQF
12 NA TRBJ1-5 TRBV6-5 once ANSYSTTYQPQH
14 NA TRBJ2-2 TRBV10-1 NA ASRFGRRSNTGELF
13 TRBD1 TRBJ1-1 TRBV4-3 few ASSPTGGSYTEAF
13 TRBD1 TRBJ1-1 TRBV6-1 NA ASLPPGQGNTEAF
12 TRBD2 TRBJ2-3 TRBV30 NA AWTSRGGSDTQY
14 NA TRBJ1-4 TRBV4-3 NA ASSQDPGALREKLF
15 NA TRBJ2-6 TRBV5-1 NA ASKRPGGGPGANVLT
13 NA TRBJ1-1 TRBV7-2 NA ASSTRGGGTIEAF
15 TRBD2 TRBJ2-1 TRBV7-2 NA ASSSMSLAGYYNEQF
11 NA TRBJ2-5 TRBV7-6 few ASSTRPQETQY
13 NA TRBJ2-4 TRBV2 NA ASSGGGLAKNIQY
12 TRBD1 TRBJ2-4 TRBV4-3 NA ASSQEGGGNIQY
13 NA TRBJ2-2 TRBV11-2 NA ASSGKGPNTGELF
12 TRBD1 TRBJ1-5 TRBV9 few ASSVGQGGQPQH
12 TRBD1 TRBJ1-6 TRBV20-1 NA SATRDSRNSPLH
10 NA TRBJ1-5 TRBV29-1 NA SVGRDNQPQH